This entry features one TCR beta chain sequence. The table lists this clonotype with many counts. Its antigen remains unidentified. Qualities for individual bases were not recorded, and no much larger clone is one base off. Deletion took 1 base off V and 7 bases off J, with a span of 14 bases between the germline ends. Via the germline V gene (reference sequence), CDR1 is DFQATT and CDR2 SNEGSKA. The CDR3 numbers 13 residues from cysteine through phenylalanine. Here the CDR3 DNA is all that survives: 39 bases in frame from base 1. Library generation was performed with PCR. The listed sequencing device is Illumina HiSeq 2500. TCR libraries were prepared with molecular barcoding, using unique molecular identifiers to normalize TCRbeta repertoire quantification. TCRdb reran the public reads through fastp at Q25 and MiXCR, keeping productive beta chains. Rows with one shared CDR3 protein collapse into an entry with the most common genes and DNA. This sample holds 90,000 to 130,000 distinct CDR3 sequences; approximately 10% were observed only once. The ten top clones hold around 8.2% of the sample.

This specimen comes from a study of T-cell reconstitution after alpha-beta-depleted transplantation in children (dated by TCRdb to 2015 to 2016). About the investigation overall: The study quantitatively tracked T-cell immune reconstitution after TCRalphabeta/CD19-depleted allogeneic hematopoietic cell transplantation in children using TCR repertoire profiling.

The chain employs TRBV20-1 and TRBJ2-7; the D gene cannot be resolved reliably. The TCR comes from a human donor who donated a stem cell graft to a child with acute lymphoblastic leukemia. Here the sequenced sample was PBMCs from the stem cell graft donor, taken from the stem cell graft. The CDR3 protein: CSARGEEGGEQYF. In nucleotides, the sequence is TGCAGTGCTAGAGGGGAAGAAGGTGGGGAGCAGTACTTC.